This T cell receptor beta chain is from a study of neurological immune-mediated disorders. Germline CDR1 reads SGHRS; CDR2 reads YFSETQ. V lost 5 bases and J 1 base, leaving 10 bases between the germline ends. The CDR3 runs 14 residues. The time point is: technical triplicate 3. Each CDR3 protein is one row after TCRdb ran MiXCR on the 5' RACE reads. The sample carries just under 45,000 distinct CDR3 sequences, about a fifth recorded once. This clonotype was counted many times. The sequencing input was PBMCs. This chain connects TRBV5-1 to TRBJ2-1; D uncertain. This TCR came from a man aged 60-69 years with HTLV-1-associated myelopathy (HAM/TSP). DNA for the CDR3: TGCGCCAGCAGAGACACGTCGTCCTACAATGAGCAGTTCTTC. Protein sequence: CASRDTSSYNEQFF.